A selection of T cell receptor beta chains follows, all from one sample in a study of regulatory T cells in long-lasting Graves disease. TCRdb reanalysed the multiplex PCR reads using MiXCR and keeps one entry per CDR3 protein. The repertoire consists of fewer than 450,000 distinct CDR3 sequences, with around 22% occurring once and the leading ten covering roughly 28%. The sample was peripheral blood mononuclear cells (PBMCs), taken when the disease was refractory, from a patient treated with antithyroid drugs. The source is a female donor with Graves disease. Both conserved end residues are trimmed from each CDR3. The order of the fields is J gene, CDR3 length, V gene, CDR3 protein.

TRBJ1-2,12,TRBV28,ASSLGTGQVDYT
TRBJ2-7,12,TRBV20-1,SARGREGATEQY
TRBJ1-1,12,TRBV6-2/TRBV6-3,ASSYQGVTTEAF
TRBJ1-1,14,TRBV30,AWSVGQFRGRTEAF
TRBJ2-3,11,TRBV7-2,ASSLEWTDTQY
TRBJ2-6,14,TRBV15,ATSRPIGPGANVLT
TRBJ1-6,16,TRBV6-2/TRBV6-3,ASSYWGHLSSYNSPLH
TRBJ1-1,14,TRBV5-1,ASSSPGTGVDTEAF
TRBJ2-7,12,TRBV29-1,SVWTSRVPPEQY
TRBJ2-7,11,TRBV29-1,SVDGQGDYEQY
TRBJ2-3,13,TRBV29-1,SVESSGTSTDTQY
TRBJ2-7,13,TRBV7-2,ASSSPGDRVHEQY
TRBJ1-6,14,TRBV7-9,ASSFRDPSYNSPLH
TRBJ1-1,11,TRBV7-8,ASRAGDSTEAF
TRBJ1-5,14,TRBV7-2,ASSLGGRGRNQPQH
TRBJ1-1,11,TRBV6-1,ASSTIRVTEAF
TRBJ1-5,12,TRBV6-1,ASSPTGGYQPQH
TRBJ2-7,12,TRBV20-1,SARDLRLGYEQY
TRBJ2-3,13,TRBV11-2,ASSAARGNTDTQY
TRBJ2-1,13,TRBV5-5,ASSLVSRGGDEQF
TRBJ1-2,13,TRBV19,ASSIVGRTGTSYT
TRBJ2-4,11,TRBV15,ATSIRGVNIQY
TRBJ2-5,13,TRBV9,ASSVDVGLQETQY
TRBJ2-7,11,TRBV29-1,SAWTGSSYEQY
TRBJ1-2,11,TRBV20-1,SGKTGALYGYT
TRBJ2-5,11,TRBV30,AWSVHVQETQY
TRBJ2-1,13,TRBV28,ASSRGQGRYNEQF
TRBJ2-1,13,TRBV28,ASSFLSGDGNEQF
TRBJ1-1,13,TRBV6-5,ASSYSPSRDPEAF
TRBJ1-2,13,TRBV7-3,ASSSSTGGDYGYT
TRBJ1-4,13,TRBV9,ASSPRGQLNEKLF
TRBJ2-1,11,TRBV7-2,ASSNLSGAHEF
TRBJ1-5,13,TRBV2,ASSDGGRGIQPQH
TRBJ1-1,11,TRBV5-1,ASSQIVNTEAF
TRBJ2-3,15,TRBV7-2,ASSGRGLGWVDYTQY
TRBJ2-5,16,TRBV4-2,ASSETGTSGRALETQY
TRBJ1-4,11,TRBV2,ASNRDGNEKLF
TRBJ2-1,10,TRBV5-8,ASRRGNNEQF
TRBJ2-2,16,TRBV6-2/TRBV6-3,ASSYPFGRGGNTGELF
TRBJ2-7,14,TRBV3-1,ASSPLGSGRGYEQY
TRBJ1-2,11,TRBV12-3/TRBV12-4,TSRGPANYGYT
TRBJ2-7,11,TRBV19,ASTKTGSDEQY
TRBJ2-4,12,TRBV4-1,ASSQGTLKNIQY
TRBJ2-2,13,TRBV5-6,ASSLEGLAFGELF
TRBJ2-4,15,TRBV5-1,ASSLARDVKAKNIQY
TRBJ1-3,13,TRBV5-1,ASSLAPRSGNTIY
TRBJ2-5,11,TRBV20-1,SASASGQETQY
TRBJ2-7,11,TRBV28,ASSFGTIYEQY
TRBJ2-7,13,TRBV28,ASSSTGTGVYEQY
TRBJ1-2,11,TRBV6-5,ASSFTGGNGYT
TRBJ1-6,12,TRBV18,ASSPKAKNSPLH
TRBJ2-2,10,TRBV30,AWAQNTGELF
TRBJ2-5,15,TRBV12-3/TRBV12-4,ASSFPRLSGSGKTQY
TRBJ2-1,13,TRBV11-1,ASSAGRRSGNEQF
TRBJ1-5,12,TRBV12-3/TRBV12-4,ASGIQGIRQPQH
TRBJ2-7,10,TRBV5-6,ASSHSGLEGY
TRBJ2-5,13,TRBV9,ASSPGSAVGETQY
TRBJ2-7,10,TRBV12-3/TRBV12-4,ASSSPAYEQY
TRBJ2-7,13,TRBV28,ASSSGTSSSYEQY
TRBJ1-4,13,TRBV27,ASSLGDSYNEKLF